A selection of T cell receptor beta chains follows, all from one sample in a study of T cell changes during pregnancy in multiple sclerosis. Sequenced by immunoSEQ multiplex PCR; TCRdb stores in-frame clones only, minus some. The data contain approximately 96,000 clones, approximately 90% of them singletons. Material: peripheral blood, obtained after pregnancy. All receptors derive from a female donor in good health, enrolled as a control in a pregnancy study. CDR3s include the opening cysteine and the closing phenylalanine or tryptophan. D genes are given only for firm matches. Size values are once, few and many counts, or a class for expanded clones, and some rows have none.

TGTGCCAGCAGCTTAGTCGGGGGAACTGGAAACACCATATATTTT | CASSLVGGTGNTIYF | NA | TRBJ1-3 | TRBV13 | NA
TGTGCCAGCAGTTACACTGGGACAGGTGCCGGGGGACCCCTCCACTTT | CASSYTGTGAGGPLHF | NA | TRBJ1-6 | TRBV6-5 | TRBD1
TGTGCCAGCAGGGGCTTAGCGGACGAGCAGTACTTC | CASRGLADEQYF | NA | TRBJ2-7 | TRBV7-9 | NA
TGTGCCAGCAGTTTATCCCCCCTAGCGGGGGCAGATACGCAGTATTTT | CASSLSPLAGADTQYF | NA | TRBJ2-3 | TRBV27 | TRBD2
TGTGCCAGCACCAAGCCCGGAGTATATAGCAATCAGCCCCAGCATTTT | CASTKPGVYSNQPQHF | NA | TRBJ1-5 | TRBV2 | NA
TGTGCCAGCAGCGGATACAGTTCGCCCTCCCCTGAAGCTTTCTTT | CASSGYSSPSPEAFF | NA | TRBJ1-1 | TRBV9 | NA
TGTGCCAGCAGTCGTGACAGGGTCTCTGGCTACACCTTC | CASSRDRVSGYTF | NA | TRBJ1-2 | TRBV27 | TRBD1
TGTGCCAGCAAGCCTAGGGGGCGCTCCTACAATGAGCAGTTCTTC | CASKPRGRSYNEQFF | NA | TRBJ2-1 | TRBV6-5 | TRBD1
TGCGCCAGCAGCCACGTTACAGGGCACACTGAAGCTTTCTTT | CASSHVTGHTEAFF | once | TRBJ1-1 | TRBV4-1 | NA
TGTGCCAGTAGTATGAGACAGGGGAGCGGCTACGAGCAGTACTTC | CASSMRQGSGYEQYF | NA | TRBJ2-7 | TRBV19 | TRBD1
TGTGCCAGCAGCCAACCGGGGGATACGCAGTATTTT | CASSQPGDTQYF | once | TRBJ2-3 | TRBV28 | NA
TGTGCCAGCAGCACCCTGCGGGGGAAGAATGAGCAGTTCTTC | CASSTLRGKNEQFF | NA | TRBJ2-1 | TRBV11-2 | TRBD2
TGTGCCAGCAGTGAAGGACAGGAACATTATGGCTACACCTTC | CASSEGQEHYGYTF | NA | TRBJ1-2 | TRBV6-1 | NA
TGTGCCAGCAGCCTCCCTTCCGGGAGTAAAAAGTATGGCTACACCTTC | CASSLPSGSKKYGYTF | NA | TRBJ1-2 | TRBV21-1 | NA
TGTGCCAGCACCCAAGGGGGGGCGGACACTGAAGCTTTCTTT | CASTQGGADTEAFF | NA | TRBJ1-1 | TRBV6-1 | NA
TGTGCCAGTAGTATGGGGGGTGTCACTAATGAAAAACTGTTTTTT | CASSMGGVTNEKLFF | NA | TRBJ1-4 | TRBV19 | NA
TGTGCCAGCAGTGAACCAGGGGGCAACACTGAAGCTTTCTTT | CASSEPGGNTEAFF | few | TRBJ1-1 | TRBV6-1 | TRBD1
TGTGCCAGTAGTATGGGCCGAAGCTCCTACGAGCAGTACTTC | CASSMGRSSYEQYF | NA | TRBJ2-7 | TRBV19 | NA
TGTGCCAGCAGCCCCGCAGGGTGGAATGGCTACACCTTC | CASSPAGWNGYTF | NA | TRBJ1-2 | TRBV6-5 | NA
TGCGCCAGCAGGAACGCCCCGGGACAGGGCTACGAGCAGTACTTC | CASRNAPGQGYEQYF | NA | TRBJ2-7 | TRBV5-1 | TRBD1
TGTGCCAGTAGTCCGACAGGGATAATCTACGAGCAGTACTTC | CASSPTGIIYEQYF | NA | TRBJ2-7 | TRBV19 | TRBD1
TGTGCCAGCAGTTTGGACAGGAACTATGGCTACACCTTC | CASSLDRNYGYTF | NA | TRBJ1-2 | TRBV27 | TRBD1
TGTGCCAGCAGCCCAGACGGGGGGGCGGGGGGCACAGATACGCAGTATTTT | CASSPDGGAGGTDTQYF | NA | TRBJ2-3 | TRBV9 | TRBD2
TGTGCCAGCTGCCGGGACACCCTAGCCAAAAACATTCAGTACTTC | CASCRDTLAKNIQYF | few | TRBJ2-4 | TRBV28 | NA
TGTGCCAGCAGCCGACAGGGTAAATACGAGCAGTACTTC | CASSRQGKYEQYF | NA | TRBJ2-7 | TRBV14 | TRBD1
TGTGCCAGCAGCCGTTTAGGGGTAAATCAGCCCCAGCATTTT | CASSRLGVNQPQHF | NA | TRBJ1-5 | TRBV7-9 | NA
TGCGCCAGCAGAGACAGGGTGGGCACCGGGGAGCTGTTTTTT | CASRDRVGTGELFF | NA | TRBJ2-2 | TRBV25-1 | TRBD1
TGCAGTGCTAGAGATGTGGCAACCCAGTTCTTC | CSARDVATQFF | NA | TRBJ2-1 | TRBV20-1 | NA
TGTGCCAGCAGCACAATACACAGGGAAGCTTTCTTT | CASSTIHREAFF | NA | TRBJ1-1 | TRBV21-1 | NA
TGTGCCAGCAGCAGCTCGACAGCTAGGAACTATGGCTACACCTTC | CASSSSTARNYGYTF | NA | TRBJ1-2 | TRBV7-8 | NA
TGTGCCAGCAGGCAAACAGGGGCCGAGCAGTACTTC | CASRQTGAEQYF | few | TRBJ2-7 | TRBV7-9 | TRBD1
TGTGCCAGCAGTGGGACTCGGACAGGACGGACTGAAGCTTTCTTT | CASSGTRTGRTEAFF | NA | TRBJ1-1 | TRBV6-4 | TRBD1
TGTGCCAGCAGTTACCTCAGGGGAAACACCATATATTTT | CASSYLRGNTIYF | NA | TRBJ1-3 | TRBV6-5 | NA
TGTGCCAGCAGGTCCGCAGCGGGAGGGGCAGATACGCAGTATTTT | CASRSAAGGADTQYF | NA | TRBJ2-3 | TRBV28 | TRBD2
TGTGCCAGCAGTTATTCGAGACTAGGAGAACTCTACGAGCAGTACTTC | CASSYSRLGELYEQYF | NA | TRBJ2-7 | TRBV6-5 | NA
TGTGCCAGCAGCCTACGACAGGGCTCACAAGAGACCCAGTACTTC | CASSLRQGSQETQYF | NA | TRBJ2-5 | TRBV7-8 | TRBD1
TGTGCCAGCAGCTTGATCCAGGCTTCCTACGAGCAGTACTTC | CASSLIQASYEQYF | NA | TRBJ2-7 | TRBV5-6 | NA
TGTGCCAGCTCTCCTAACGCGCGGGGCGGCAATCAGCCCCAGCATTTT | CASSPNARGGNQPQHF | few | TRBJ1-5 | TRBV18 | NA
TGCGCCAGCAGCCTACGACAGGGGATGGAGGGCTACACCTTC | CASSLRQGMEGYTF | NA | TRBJ1-2 | TRBV5-1 | TRBD1
TGTGCCTCTAGCAGACAGGGCGGGGACACTGAAGCTTTCTTT | CASSRQGGDTEAFF | NA | TRBJ1-1 | TRBV11-3 | TRBD1